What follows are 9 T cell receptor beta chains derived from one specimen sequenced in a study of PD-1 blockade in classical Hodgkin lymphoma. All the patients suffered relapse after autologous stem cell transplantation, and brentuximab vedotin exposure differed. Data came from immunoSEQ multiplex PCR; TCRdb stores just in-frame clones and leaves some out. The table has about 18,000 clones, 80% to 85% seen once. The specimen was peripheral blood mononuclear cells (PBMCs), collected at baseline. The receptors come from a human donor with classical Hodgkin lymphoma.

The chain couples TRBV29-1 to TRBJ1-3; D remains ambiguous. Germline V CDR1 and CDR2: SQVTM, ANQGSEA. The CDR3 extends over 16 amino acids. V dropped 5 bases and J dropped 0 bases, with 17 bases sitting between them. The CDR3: CSVQMNSETSGNTIYF. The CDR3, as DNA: TGCAGCGTTCAAATGAATAGTGAAACCTCTGGAAACACCATATATTTT. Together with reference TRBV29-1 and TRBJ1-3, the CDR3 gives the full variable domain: SAVISQKPSRDICQRGTSLTIQCQVDSQVTMMFWYRQQPGQSLTLIATANQGSEATYESGFVIDKFPISRPNLTFSTLTVSNMSPEDSSIYLCSVQMNSETSGNTIYFGEGSWLTVV.

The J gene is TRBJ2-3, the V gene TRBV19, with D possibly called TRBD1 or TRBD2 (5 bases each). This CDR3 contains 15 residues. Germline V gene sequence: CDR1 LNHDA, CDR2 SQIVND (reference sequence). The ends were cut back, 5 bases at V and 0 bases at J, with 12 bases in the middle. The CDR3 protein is CASSSGRISTDTQYF. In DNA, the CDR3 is TGTGCCAGTAGTTCGGGACGGATTAGCACAGATACGCAGTATTTT.

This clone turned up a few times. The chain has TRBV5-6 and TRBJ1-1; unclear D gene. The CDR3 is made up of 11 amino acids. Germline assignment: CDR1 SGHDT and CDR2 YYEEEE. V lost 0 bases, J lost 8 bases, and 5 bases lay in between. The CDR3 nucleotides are TGTGCCAGCAGCTTGGCCCACGAAGCTTTCTTT. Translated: CASSLAHEAFF. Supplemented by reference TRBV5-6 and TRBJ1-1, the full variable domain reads DAGVTQSPTHLIKTRGQQVTLRCSPKSGHDTVSWYQQALGQGPQFIFQYYEEEERQRGNFPDRFSGHQFPNYSSELNVNALLLGDSALYLCASSLAHEAFFGQGTRLTVV.

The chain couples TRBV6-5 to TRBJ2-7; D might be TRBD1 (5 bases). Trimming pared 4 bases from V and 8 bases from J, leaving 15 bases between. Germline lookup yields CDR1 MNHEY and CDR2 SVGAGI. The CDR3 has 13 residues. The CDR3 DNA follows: TGTGCCAGCAGTTCAGCACAGGAAACTAAGCAGTACTTC. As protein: CASSSAQETKQYF.

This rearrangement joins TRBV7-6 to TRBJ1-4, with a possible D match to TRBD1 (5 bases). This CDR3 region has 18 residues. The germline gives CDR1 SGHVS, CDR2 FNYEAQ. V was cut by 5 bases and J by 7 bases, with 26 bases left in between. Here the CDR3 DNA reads TGTGCCAGCAGCCCGGCGGGGGAAATGGGGATTTTGAGTGAAAAACTGTTTTTT. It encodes CASSPAGEMGILSEKLFF. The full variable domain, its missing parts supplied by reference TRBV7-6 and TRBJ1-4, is GAGVSQSPRYKVTKRGQDVALRCDPISGHVSLYWYRQALGQGPEFLTYFNYEAQQDKSGLPNDRFSAERPEGSISTLTIQRTEQRDSAMYRCASSPAGEMGILSEKLFFGSGTQLSVL.

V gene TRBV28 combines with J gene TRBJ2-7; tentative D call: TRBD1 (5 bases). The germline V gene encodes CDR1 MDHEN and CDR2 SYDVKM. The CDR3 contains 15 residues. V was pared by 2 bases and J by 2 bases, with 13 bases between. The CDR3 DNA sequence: TGTGCCAGCAGTTTAGCGCAGGGCCTCACCTACGAGCAGTACTTC. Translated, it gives CASSLAQGLTYEQYF.

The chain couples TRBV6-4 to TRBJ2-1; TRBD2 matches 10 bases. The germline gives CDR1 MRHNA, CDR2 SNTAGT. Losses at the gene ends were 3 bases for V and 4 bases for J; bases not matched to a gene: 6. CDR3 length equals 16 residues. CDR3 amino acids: CASSESSGRGYNEQFF. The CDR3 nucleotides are TGTGCCAGCAGTGAATCTAGCGGGAGAGGGTACAATGAGCAGTTCTTC.

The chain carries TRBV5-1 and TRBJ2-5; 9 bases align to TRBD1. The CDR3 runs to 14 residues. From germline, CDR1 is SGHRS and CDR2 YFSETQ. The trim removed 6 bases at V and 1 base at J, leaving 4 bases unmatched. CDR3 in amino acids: CASTGQGAQETQYF. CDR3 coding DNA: TGCGCCAGCACGGGACAGGGCGCCCAAGAGACCCAGTACTTC.

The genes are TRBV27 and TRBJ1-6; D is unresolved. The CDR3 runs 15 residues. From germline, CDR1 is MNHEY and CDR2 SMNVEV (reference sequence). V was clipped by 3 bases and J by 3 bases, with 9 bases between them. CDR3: CASSLEGGYNSPLHF. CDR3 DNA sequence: TGTGCCAGCAGTTTGGAAGGAGGCTATAATTCACCCCTCCACTTT.